This is a list of T cell receptor beta chains from one sample in a study of OX40 agonist ivuxolimab in advanced cancers. TCRdb's copy holds only in-frame clones and misses some; the assay was immunoSEQ multiplex PCR. The sample includes about 32,000 clones, approximately 80% of them seen just once. The specimen was CD4+ or CD8+ T cells sorted from blood, collected in a trial of the OX40 agonist ivuxolimab. Every receptor here comes from an adult with an advanced solid tumor such as melanoma, head and neck, liver or kidney cancer. CDR3s include the opening cysteine and the closing phenylalanine or tryptophan. Fields, in order: V gene, CDR3 protein.

TRBV6-1 CASSQSGGVGYEQYF
TRBV5-5 CASSPMGVLTQPQHF
TRBV6-7 CASKGGHEQYF
TRBV5-5 CASSLRANYGYTF
TRBV10-1 CASSEGLNQPQHF
TRBV7-6 CASSRATERAAEAFF
TRBV28 CASSSRKRTDTQYF
TRBV11-2 CASSLVGPSYEQYF
TRBV4-1 CASSQVGDTGELFF
TRBV7-9 CASSNDGWGYTF
TRBV6-5 CASSPAPGSGELFF
TRBV28 CASSTGTKNTEAFF
TRBV27 CASRTLFGERGYEQYF
TRBV5-8 CASSLALRGYTF
TRBV11-3 CASVGTSRIEQYF
TRBV4-3 CASSQVAWTTEAFF
TRBV28 CASSFGQTDQPQHF